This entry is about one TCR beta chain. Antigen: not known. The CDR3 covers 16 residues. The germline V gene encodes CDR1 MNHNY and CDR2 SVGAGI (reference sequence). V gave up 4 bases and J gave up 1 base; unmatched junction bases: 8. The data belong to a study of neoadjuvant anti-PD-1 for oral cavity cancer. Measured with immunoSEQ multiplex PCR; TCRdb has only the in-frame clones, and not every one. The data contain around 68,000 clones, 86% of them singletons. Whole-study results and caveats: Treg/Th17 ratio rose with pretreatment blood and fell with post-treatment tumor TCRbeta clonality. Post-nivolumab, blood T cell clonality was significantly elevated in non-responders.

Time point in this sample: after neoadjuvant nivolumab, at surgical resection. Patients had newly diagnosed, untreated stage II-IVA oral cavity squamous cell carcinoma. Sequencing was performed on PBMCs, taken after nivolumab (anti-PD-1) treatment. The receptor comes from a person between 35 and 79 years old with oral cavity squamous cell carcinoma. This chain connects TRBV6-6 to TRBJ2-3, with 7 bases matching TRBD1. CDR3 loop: CASSFLLGTGTDTQYF. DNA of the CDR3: TGTGCCAGCAGTTTTCTCCTCGGGACAGGCACAGATACGCAGTATTTT.